The T cell receptor beta chain under discussion was sequenced for a study of blood T cell repertoires in COVID-19. Germline V CDR1 and CDR2: SNHLY, FYNNEI. The CDR3 contains 18 residues. With V trimmed by 1 base and J by 0 bases, 8 bases remained unmatched. Clones were sequenced by immunoSEQ multiplex PCR, and TCRdb holds only the in-frame ones, with some missing. The table includes 80,000 to 100,000 clones, around 82% detected once. The receptor's source is a man in his 70s with active or convalescent COVID-19. The chain recombines TRBV2 with TRBJ2-7; the match to TRBD2 covers 11 bases. Sequencing was done on a sample of peripheral blood. CDR3 region: CASSEESLLAGGSYEQYF. Here the CDR3 DNA reads TGTGCCAGCAGTGAAGAAAGCCTCCTAGCGGGGGGCTCCTACGAGCAGTACTTC. Supplemented by reference TRBV2 and TRBJ2-7, the full variable domain reads EPEVTQTPSHQVTQMGQEVILRCVPISNHLYFYWYRQILGQKVEFLVSFYNNEISEKSEIFDDQFSVERPDGSNFTLKIRSTKLEDSAMYFCASSEESLLAGGSYEQYFGPGTRLTVT.